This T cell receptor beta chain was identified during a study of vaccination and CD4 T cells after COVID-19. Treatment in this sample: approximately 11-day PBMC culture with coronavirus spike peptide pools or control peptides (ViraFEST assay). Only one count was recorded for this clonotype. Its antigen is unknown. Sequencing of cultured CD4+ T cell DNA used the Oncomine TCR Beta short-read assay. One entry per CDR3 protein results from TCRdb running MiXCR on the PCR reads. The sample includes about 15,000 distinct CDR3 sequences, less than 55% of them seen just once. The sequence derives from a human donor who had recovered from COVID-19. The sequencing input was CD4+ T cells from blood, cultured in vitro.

CDR3 coding DNA: TGTGCCTGGAGTGTAGGGGAGCAGCCCCAGCATTTT. This codes for CAWSVGEQPQHF. The chain is built from TRBV30 and TRBJ1-5, with D tentatively TRBD1 (5 bases). Germline V gene data show CDR1 as GTSNPN and CDR2 as SVGIG (reference sequence). V dropped 0 bases and J dropped 7 bases, with 7 bases sitting between them. The CDR3 has 12 residues.